This T cell receptor (beta chain) was recovered during a study of blood T cell repertoires in COVID-19. Participant reports of clinical history set cohort assignment. Using immunoSEQ multiplex PCR, the repertoire was profiled, and TCRdb retains in-frame clones only, with some absent. The table records 200,000 to 250,000 clones, less than 90% of them present only once. V was clipped by 4 bases and J by 6 bases, with 15 bases between them. Germline loops: CDR1 SGHDT, CDR2 YYEEEE. The CDR3 covers 14 residues. The V and J genes are TRBV5-6 and TRBJ2-3, with a possible D match to TRBD2 (6 bases). The sequencing sample was made of PBMCs or T cells enriched from blood (not recorded which). The sequence was collected from a woman in her thirties who had recovered from COVID-19. The CDR3: CASSPGTPEDTQYF. The CDR3 DNA follows: TGTGCCAGCAGCCCCGGGACTCCCGAGGATACGCAGTATTTT.